The 26 T cell receptor beta chains presented below share a single source sample, sequenced in a study of blood T cell repertoires in COVID-19. The protocol was immunoSEQ multiplex PCR, while the TCRdb copy is restricted to in-frame clones and leaves out a portion. The sample holds tens of thousands of clones, about 78% seen once. Material: peripheral blood. These receptors all stem from a human donor in a cohort sampled during active COVID-19.

This chain joins TRBV4-1 and TRBJ2-7; 9 nucleotides agree with TRBD2. The junction had 6 bases not matched to a gene; V was cut back by 0 bases and J by 0 bases. The germline gives CDR1 MGHRA, CDR2 YSYEKL. The CDR3 extends over 17 amino acids. CDR3 nucleotide sequence: TGCGCCAGCAGCCAAGAACCCCTAGCGGGGACCTCCTACGAGCAGTACTTC. It specifies CASSQEPLAGTSYEQYF.

The rearrangement links TRBV5-1 to TRBJ2-2; 10 positions agree with TRBD1. The V gene end was trimmed by 0 bases and the J gene end by 5 bases; junction bases not matched to a gene: 13. This CDR3 spans 19 amino acids. Looked up from germline, CDR1 is SGHRS and CDR2 is YFSETQ. The CDR3 nucleotides read TGCGCCAGCAGCTTGGAGGGGACAGGGGTCCTCGGGGGTACCGGGGAGCTGTTTTTT. Translated, it gives CASSLEGTGVLGGTGELFF.

V and J are TRBV3-1 (or the pseudogene TRBV3-2) and TRBJ1-3; tentatively, D is TRBD1 (5 bases). Germline V gives CDR1 LGHDT, CDR2 YNNKEL (reference sequence). V dropped 4 bases and J dropped 0 bases, with 19 bases sitting between them. The CDR3 consists of 18 residues. CDR3 in DNA: TGTGCCAGCAGCCCTCACAATGGGGCCTCCACCTCTGGAAACACCATATATTTT. Protein: CASSPHNGASTSGNTIYF.

In its sample, this clone was seen once. The V and J genes are TRBV19 and TRBJ1-2; unclear D gene. The CDR3 spans 13 residues. V lost 3 bases and J 6 bases, leaving 11 bases between the germline ends. Germline V gives CDR1 LNHDA, CDR2 SQIVND (reference sequence). The CDR3 DNA reads TGTGCCAGTAGTATTTCTGGCCTTGATGGCTACACCTTC. Residues: CASSISGLDGYTF.

V gene TRBV19 combines with J gene TRBJ1-1, with D unresolved. Germline CDR1 reads LNHDA; CDR2 reads SQIVND (reference sequence). CDR3 length: 14 residues. The V gene lost 5 bases and the J gene lost 6 bases, with 16 bases spanning the gap. CDR3 DNA: TGTGCCAGTAGTGATAAGGCAGGCTGGCCTGAAGCTTTCTTT. Translated: CASSDKAGWPEAFF. The whole variable domain, remainder taken from reference TRBV19 and TRBJ1-1, is DGGITQSPKYLFRKEGQNVTLSCEQNLNHDAMYWYRQDPGQGLRLIYYSQIVNDFQKGDIAEGYSVSREKKESFPLTVTSAQKNPTAFYLCASSDKAGWPEAFFGQGTRLTVV.

In its sample, this clone was seen many times. V is TRBV9 and J is TRBJ1-6, with a possible D match to TRBD1 (6 bases). The CDR3 extends over 14 amino acids. Trimming shortened V by 0 bases and J by 10 bases, and 11 bases separated the two germline ends. The germline CDR1 and CDR2 sequences are SGDLS and YYNGEE. CDR3 sequence (DNA): TGTGCCAGCAGCGTAGAAAGGGGGGGATCACCCCTCCACTTT. Translation gives CASSVERGGSPLHF.

The genes are TRBV3-1 (or the pseudogene TRBV3-2) and TRBJ2-3; 8 bases map to TRBD2. This CDR3 has 16 amino acids. Germline trimming cut 4 bases from V and 0 bases from J; bases unmatched to any gene: 6. Germline CDR1 reads LGHDT; CDR2 reads YNNKEL (reference sequence). The CDR3 protein is CASSPRGGGSTDTQYF. The CDR3 DNA reads as TGTGCCAGCAGCCCCCGGGGGGGTGGTAGCACAGATACGCAGTATTTT.

The chain links TRBV19 to TRBJ2-3; maybe TRBD2 (5 bases). The V gene's germline CDR1 is LNHDA and CDR2 SQIVND (reference sequence). The CDR3 covers 14 residues. With 5 bases removed from V and 4 bases from J, the gap between germline ends came to 13 bases. The CDR3 loop is CASSLRAGADTQYF. For the CDR3, the DNA is TGTGCCAGTAGTCTCCGGGCCGGGGCAGATACGCAGTATTTT.

This clone was seen only once. The CDR3 loop is CASSEPQGMSYEQYV. The CDR3 DNA sequence: TGTGCCAGCAGCGAACCCCAGGGGATGTCCTACGAGCAGTACGTC. The chain employs TRBV7-9 and TRBJ2-7; possible D gene TRBD1, 6 bases. The CDR3 runs 15 residues. Trimming removed 5 bases from V and 1 base from J, with 15 bases in between. CDR1 and CDR2 (germline): SEHNR, FQNEAQ (reference sequence).

In regard to this clone: The sample holds other DNA sequences that translate to the same CDR3. The chain combines TRBV19 with TRBJ1-1; D unclear. CDR1 is LNHDA and CDR2 is SQIVND in the germline V gene (reference sequence). This CDR3 region has 11 residues. The V end lost 3 bases, the J end lost 7 bases, and 6 bases lay between the germline ends. As DNA, the CDR3 is TGTGCCAGTAGTATTCCGAGTGAAGCTTTCTTT. It codes for CASSIPSEAFF.

The rearrangement joins TRBV3-1 (or the pseudogene TRBV3-2) to TRBJ2-2, with 9 nucleotides matching TRBD1. CDR3 length: 18 residues. V shed 1 base and J 1 base; nucleotides not matched to a gene: 7. Germline V gene lookup returns CDR1 LGHDT and CDR2 YNNKEL (reference sequence). CDR3 nucleotides: TGTGCCAGCAGCCAAGGGACAGGGGAAGGGATGAACACCGGGGAGCTGTTTTTT. This encodes CASSQGTGEGMNTGELFF.

CDR3 nucleotide sequence: TGTGCCAGCAGCTTTTACGTAGACACCGGGGAGCTGTTTTTT. This encodes CASSFYVDTGELFF. This chain joins TRBV5-4 and TRBJ2-2, with no clear D. This CDR3 contains 14 residues. CDR1 SGHNT and CDR2 YYREEE come from the germline V gene (reference sequence). V was pared by 2 bases and J by 3 bases, with 8 bases between.

The V and J genes are TRBV30 and TRBJ2-2; D is undetermined. This CDR3 is 14 amino acids long. V was clipped by 7 bases and J by 0 bases, with 12 bases between them. In germline, CDR1 is GTSNPN, CDR2 SVGIG (reference sequence). CDR3 sequence: CASPHRTNTGELFF. CDR3 nucleotide sequence: TGTGCCTCCCCGCACAGAACGAACACCGGGGAGCTGTTTTTT.

This clone has only a few counts. This chain links TRBV14 with TRBJ1-2; weak D call: TRBD1 (5 bases). The CDR3 sequence is 13 residues long. Germline loops: CDR1 SGHDN, CDR2 FVKESK. The germline V and J ends were trimmed by 0 bases and 3 bases, with 5 bases remaining between them. The CDR3 reads CASSQDRDYGYTF. CDR3 DNA sequence: TGTGCCAGCAGCCAAGACAGGGACTATGGCTACACCTTC.

V is TRBV7-2 and J is TRBJ2-1, with 12 bases aligning to TRBD2. Germline values: CDR1 SGHTA, CDR2 FQGNSA. The CDR3 runs to 18 residues. With V trimmed by 3 bases and J by 5 bases, 11 bases remained unmatched. The DNA for the CDR3 is TGTGCCAGCAGCTTCCCAGCTAGCGGGAGGGCCTACGACAATGAGCAGTTCTTC. Amino acids: CASSFPASGRAYDNEQFF.

V is TRBV12-3 or TRBV12-4 and J is TRBJ1-1, with a weak D call TRBD1 (5 bases). V was clipped by 7 bases and J by 1 base, with 10 bases between them. CDR3 size: 13 residues. CDR3 sequence reads: CASTQGTNTEAFF. The CDR3 region has the DNA TGTGCCAGCACCCAGGGAACGAACACTGAAGCTTTCTTT.

V and J are TRBV25-1 and TRBJ1-2, with 9 bases lining up with TRBD1. The trim removed 0 bases at V and 7 bases at J, leaving 6 bases unmatched. This CDR3 has 15 residues. The germline gives CDR1 MGHDK, CDR2 SYGVNS. The CDR3 loop is CASSEYIGTGSGYTF. CDR3 in DNA: TGTGCCAGCAGTGAATATATCGGGACAGGGTCTGGCTACACCTTC.

The chain combines TRBV12-3 or TRBV12-4 with TRBJ1-1; D is ambiguous. Between the trimmed V and J ends, which lost 0 bases and 7 bases, there was a span of 3 bases. The CDR3 is made up of 11 amino acids. DNA of the CDR3: TGTGCCAGCAGTTTAGCTCTTGAAGCTTTCTTT. Its translation: CASSLALEAFF.

The rearrangement joins TRBV11-2 to TRBJ2-1, with TRBD2 matching over 9 bases. Trimming at V came to 2 bases and at J to 4 bases, leaving 3 bases not matched to a gene. Per germline, CDR1 SGHAT and CDR2 FQNNGV. CDR3 size: 15 residues. This CDR3 reads CASSLLAGAYNEQFF. The CDR3 bases are TGTGCCAGCAGCTTATTAGCGGGAGCGTACAATGAGCAGTTCTTC. The full variable domain, its missing parts supplied by reference TRBV11-2 and TRBJ2-1, is EAGVAQSPRYKIIEKRQSVAFWCNPISGHATLYWYQQILGQGPKLLIQFQNNGVVDDSQLPKDRFSAERLKGVDSTLKIQPAKLEDSAVYLCASSLLAGAYNEQFFGPGTRLTVL.

This CDR3 is CASSLVAGRTQYF. The DNA of the CDR3 is TGTGCCAGCAGCTTAGTTGCAGGGCGGACCCAGTACTTC. The rearrangement joins TRBV7-8 to TRBJ2-5; D is perhaps TRBD1 (5 bases). CDR1 and CDR2 (germline): SGHVS, FQNEAQ. The CDR3 consists of 13 residues. Trimming left V 1 base short and J 7 bases short, with 10 bases between.

On this clone: The junction departs from the called germline gene at one end, perhaps through a read error. The chain employs TRBV7-9 and TRBJ1-1, with 7 bases lining up with TRBD1. The germline gives CDR1 SEHNR, CDR2 FQNEAQ (reference sequence). The CDR3 totals 14 residues. In DNA, the CDR3 is TGTGCCAGCAGCCCCCCGACAGGGAACGCTGAAGCTTTCTTT. Translation: CASSPPTGNAEAFF. Full variable domain (outside the CDR3, taken from reference TRBV7-9 and TRBJ1-1): DTGVSQNPRHKITKRGQNVTFRCDPISEHNRLYWYRQTLGQGPEFLTYFQNEAQLEKSRLLSDRFSAERPKGSFSTLEIQRTEQGDSAMYLCASSPPTGNAEAFFGQGTRLTVV.

The rearrangement joins TRBV6-5 to TRBJ1-2; maybe TRBD1 (5 bases). V lost 6 bases and J 8 bases, leaving 22 bases between the germline ends. Germline V lookup: CDR1 MNHEY, CDR2 SVGAGI. This CDR3 has 15 amino acids. This CDR3 reads CASSPLKGARNGYTF. CDR3 in DNA: TGTGCCAGCAGCCCCCTAAAAGGGGCGAGGAACGGCTACACCTTC.

The rearrangement links TRBV5-6 to TRBJ1-2; weak D call: TRBD1 (6 bases). There are 15 residues in the CDR3. V lost 0 bases and J 2 bases, leaving 11 bases between the germline ends. Germline lookup yields CDR1 SGHDT and CDR2 YYEEEE. CDR3 residues: CASSLDRAPNYGYTF. The CDR3 bases are TGTGCCAGCAGCTTGGACAGGGCACCAAACTATGGCTACACCTTC. Full variable domain (remainder filled in from reference TRBV5-6 and TRBJ1-2): DAGVTQSPTHLIKTRGQQVTLRCSPKSGHDTVSWYQQALGQGPQFIFQYYEEEERQRGNFPDRFSGHQFPNYSSELNVNALLLGDSALYLCASSLDRAPNYGYTFGSGTRLTVV.

The gene calls are TRBV29-1 and TRBJ1-1; D not certain. This CDR3 has 13 residues. Trimming left V 3 bases short and J 3 bases short, with 11 bases between. CDR1 is SQVTM, CDR2 ANQGSEA, per germline. The CDR3 is CSVDIGSYTEAFF. Here the CDR3 DNA reads TGCAGCGTTGATATAGGGAGTTACACTGAAGCTTTCTTT.

V gene TRBV10-3 combines with J gene TRBJ2-7; D remains ambiguous. This CDR3 spans 13 amino acids. Trimming removed 2 bases from V and 1 base from J, with 6 bases in between. CDR1 is ENHRY, CDR2 SYGVKD, per germline. The CDR3 nucleotides read TGTGCCATCAGTGAGATGTCGTCCTACGAGCAGTACTTC. This sequence encodes CAISEMSSYEQYF.

This clone was counted only a few times. The rearrangement links TRBV11-3 to TRBJ1-6, with 10 bases identical to TRBD1. Trimming removed 2 bases from V and 9 bases from J; junction bases left unmatched: 4. Germline CDR1 reads SGHNT; CDR2 reads YENEEA. This CDR3 is built from 15 residues. The CDR3: CASSLSGQGVSPLHF. CDR3 bases: TGTGCCAGCAGCTTATCCGGACAGGGGGTTTCACCCCTCCACTTT.